Each of the 16 T cell receptor beta chains below was sequenced from the same sample in a study of blood T cell repertoires in COVID-19. Sequencing used immunoSEQ multiplex PCR; TCRdb keeps in-frame clones, though not all of them. There are 300,000 to 450,000 clones in the sample; about 88% occur only once, and more than 1% lies in the top ten. The specimen sequenced was PBMCs or T cells enriched from blood (not recorded which). These receptors were obtained from a woman in her late teens or twenties who had recovered from COVID-19.

V and J are TRBV28 and TRBJ2-7, with a tentative D call TRBD1 (7 bases). Trimming stripped 5 bases from V and 4 bases from J, with 12 bases between. The CDR3 is 13 amino acids. Germline V lookup: CDR1 MDHEN, CDR2 SYDVKM. This chain's CDR3 is CASSLAGGYEQYF. In DNA form, the CDR3 reads TGTGCCAGCAGTCTGGCAGGGGGGTACGAGCAGTACTTC.

V and J are TRBV6-1 and TRBJ1-2, with D maybe TRBD1 (5 bases). V was clipped by 1 base and J by 4 bases, with 10 bases between them. Germline assignment: CDR1 MNHNS and CDR2 SASEGT. The CDR3 sequence is 14 residues long. For the CDR3, the DNA is TGTGCCAGCAGTGAAGACAGGAGAAGCTATGGCTACACCTTC. It yields the protein CASSEDRRSYGYTF.

The chain carries TRBV19 and TRBJ2-7, with TRBD2 matching over 10 bases. Germline loops: CDR1 LNHDA, CDR2 SQIVND (reference sequence). This CDR3 is built from 16 residues. J was trimmed by 3 bases and V by 4 bases; bases with no gene match: 9. The CDR3 loop is CASSTGASGGYYEQYF. For the CDR3, the DNA is TGTGCCAGTAGTACAGGGGCTAGCGGGGGTTACTACGAGCAGTACTTC.

This chain joins TRBV2 and TRBJ2-2, with D perhaps matching TRBD2 (5 bases). This CDR3 contains 16 residues. V lost 5 bases, J lost 5 bases, and 18 bases lay in between. Germline V gene sequence: CDR1 SNHLY, CDR2 FYNNEI. This chain's CDR3 is CASSPPGLRGTGELFF. The CDR3 nucleotides read TGTGCCAGCAGTCCCCCCGGGCTAAGAGGGACCGGGGAGCTGTTTTTT.

The chain carries TRBV7-4 and TRBJ1-6; possible D gene TRBD1, 5 bases. CDR3 length: 11 amino acids. Germline-derived CDR1 and CDR2 are SGHVT and SQSDAQ. CDR3 sequence: CVGGSGSPLHF. The CDR3 region has the DNA TGTGTTGGGGGGAGTGGGTCACCCCTCCACTTT.

The chain is built from TRBV6-5 and TRBJ1-4; no clear D. The CDR3 sequence is 15 residues long. V was clipped by 0 bases and J by 5 bases, with 10 bases between them. CDR1 MNHEY and CDR2 SVGAGI come from the germline V gene. CDR3: CASSYSGGINEKLFF. The DNA of the CDR3 is TGTGCCAGCAGTTACTCTGGAGGGATAAATGAAAAACTGTTTTTT.

Comment on this clone: One end of the junction is discordant with germline, which a read error may explain. This chain links TRBV2 with TRBJ2-6; TRBD1 matches 8 bases. The CDR3 has 19 residues. Germline-derived CDR1 and CDR2 are SNHLY and FYNNEI. The CDR3 DNA follows: TGTGCCAGCAGTGTCGTAGGACAGGGCCTACTCTCTGTGGCCAACGTCCTGACTTTC. Translating it yields CASSVVGQGLLSVANVLTF.

The V call is TRBV15, the J call TRBJ1-1, with D perhaps matching TRBD1 (5 bases). V was cut by 5 bases and J by 0 bases, with 10 bases left in between. Looked up from germline, CDR1 is LNHNV and CDR2 is YYDKDF (reference sequence). The CDR3 is 14 amino acids. The CDR3 loop reads CATSLGRMNTEAFF. CDR3 DNA: TGTGCCACCAGCTTGGGGCGGATGAACACTGAAGCTTTCTTT. The full variable domain, in which reference TRBV15 and TRBJ1-1 provide the parts outside the CDR3, is DAMVIQNPRYQVTQFGKPVTLSCSQTLNHNVMYWYQQKSSQAPKLLFHYYDKDFNNEADTPDNFQSRRPNTSFCFLDIRSPGLGDTAMYLCATSLGRMNTEAFFGQGTRLTVV.

DNA of the CDR3: TGCAGTGTCCCCCGCGGCTATGGCTACACCTTC. This sequence encodes CSVPRGYGYTF. The rearrangement joins TRBV20-1 to TRBJ1-2; D gene uncertain. The V end lost 7 bases, the J end lost 4 bases, and 10 bases lay between the germline ends. CDR3 length: 11 residues. The germline gives CDR1 DFQATT, CDR2 SNEGSKA (reference sequence).

V usage is TRBV6-6 and J usage is TRBJ1-2; TRBD1 agrees at 7 bases. V gave up 3 bases and J gave up 0 bases; unmatched junction bases: 7. CDR3 length: 16 residues. Germline assignment: CDR1 MNHNY and CDR2 SVGAGI (reference sequence). The CDR3 region has the DNA TGTGCCAGCAGTTATTTGACAGGGAAAGCTAACTATGGCTACACCTTC. Its translation is CASSYLTGKANYGYTF.

The V gene is TRBV4-3, the J gene TRBJ1-4; no definite D call. V lost 0 bases and J lost 8, with 16 bases in between. Germline V gene data show CDR1 as LGHNA and CDR2 as YSLEER. This CDR3 spans 16 amino acids. The CDR3 here is CASSQDRQRGQEKLFF. The CDR3 DNA sequence: TGCGCCAGCAGCCAAGATCGGCAACGCGGCCAGGAAAAACTGTTTTTT.

The genes are TRBV14 and TRBJ2-3, with 11 bases identical to TRBD2. The CDR3 length is 16 residues. J gave up 5 bases and V 4 bases, and 8 bases lay outside the gene matches. Germline lookup yields CDR1 SGHDN and CDR2 FVKESK. The CDR3 coding sequence is TGTGCCAGCAGCCCCGGGACTAGCGGCCCCGGAGATACGCAGTATTTT. This codes for CASSPGTSGPGDTQYF.

Details on this clone: At one end, the junction sequence differs from germline, possibly due to a read error. The chain carries TRBV6-1 and TRBJ1-5; no firm D call. The CDR3 sequence is 15 residues long. Germline V gives CDR1 MNHNS, CDR2 SASEGT. In DNA, the CDR3 is TGTGCCAGCAGTCAAGCCGGAGTGGGCAATCAGCCCCAGCATTTT. It encodes CASSQAGVGNQPQHF.

This clone appeared a single time. The chain links TRBV27 to TRBJ1-1, with D possibly being TRBD1 (6 bases). The V gene lost 6 bases and the J gene lost 8 bases, with 19 bases spanning the gap. The V gene's germline CDR1 is MNHEY and CDR2 SMNVEV (reference sequence). The CDR3 has 14 amino acids. Here the CDR3 DNA reads TGTGCCAGCAGACAGGGTATAGGCACGACCGAAGCTTTCTTT. It encodes CASRQGIGTTEAFF.

V gene TRBV9 combines with J gene TRBJ2-2, with a possible D match to TRBD1 (6 bases). The CDR3 is made up of 15 amino acids. The V end lost 4 bases, the J end lost 4 bases, and 14 bases lay between the germline ends. The germline gives CDR1 SGDLS, CDR2 YYNGEE. As DNA, the CDR3 is TGTGCCAGCAGCCCCCGGACAGTCCCCACCGGGGAGCTGTTTTTT. Translation gives CASSPRTVPTGELFF.

The chain links TRBV18 to TRBJ2-3, with a possible D match to TRBD2 (5 bases). CDR1 and CDR2 (germline): KGHSH, LQKENI. The CDR3 is 14 residues long. Deletions cut 7 bases from V and 0 bases from J, with 11 bases between. The CDR3 loop reads CASLSGPSTDTQYF. CDR3 nucleotides: TGTGCCAGCTTAAGCGGTCCCAGCACAGATACGCAGTATTTT. Full variable domain (remainder filled in from reference TRBV18 and TRBJ2-3): NAGVMQNPRHLVRRRGQEARLRCSPMKGHSHVYWYRQLPEEGLKFMVYLQKENIIDESGMPKERFSAEFPKEGPSILRIQQVVRGDSAAYFCASLSGPSTDTQYFGPGTRLTVL.